This T cell receptor (beta chain) is drawn from a study of tumor-infiltrating lymphocytes in primary liver carcinoma. A constant-region primer primed TCR beta cDNA synthesis from roughly 500 ng of total RNA. For TCR beta, libraries were produced by three nested multiplex PCR rounds using slightly modified ARM-PCR. Researchers ran the first two PCR rounds for around 10 cycles each with TRBV1-TRBV30 forward primers and a C-beta reverse primer. TCRdb re-called the multiplex PCR reads with MiXCR, one entry per CDR3 protein. The table lists tens of thousands of distinct CDR3 sequences, about 75% of them singletons. The CDR3 is 13 residues long. Germline loops: CDR1 LGHNT, CDR2 FRNRAP. About this clonotype itself: An end of the junction does not agree with germline; a read error may underlie this.

Co-extraction of RNA and DNA was performed on about 18-33 mg of unsorted bulk tissue. The sequencing sample was made of tumor-adjacent normal liver tissue. The sequence derives from a woman aged 30 to 39 with primary liver carcinoma and hepatitis B virus infection. The J gene is TRBJ2-7, the V gene TRBV12-5; D tentatively fits TRBD1 or TRBD2 (5 bases each). The chain's CDR3 is CASVPGTLYEQYF. CDR3 coding DNA: TGTGCCAGTGTCCCCGGGACGCTCTACGAGCAGTACTTC.